This T cell receptor beta chain was identified in a study of cytomegalovirus exposure and HLA in healthy donors. Regarding the study as a whole: The listing of approximately 160 TCR beta chains classed them as cytomegalovirus-associated.

Assay used: immunoSEQ multiplex PCR; TCRdb lists only in-frame clones, some missing. The sample consists of tens of thousands of clones, roughly nine tenths of them appearing once. In regard to this clone: Its antigen remains unidentified.

CDR3 length: 16 residues. Germline V gene lookup returns CDR1 MNHNS and CDR2 SASEGT. The V gene end was trimmed by 1 base and the J gene end by 6 bases; junction bases not matched to a gene: 4. The sequenced sample was PBMCs. The origin of this receptor is a man aged 18 to 30 in good health and CMV-seronegative. The V gene is TRBV6-1, the J gene TRBJ2-2, with 11 bases that match TRBD1. CDR3 bases: TGTGCCAGCAGTGAAGACCCGGGACAGGGGGCCGGGGAGCTGTTTTTT. Its protein product is CASSEDPGQGAGELFF.